The entry that follows covers one T cell receptor beta chain sequence. Antigen: not known. Use of 60 Vbeta and 13 Jbeta primers characterized the PCR. Sequencing was performed with immunoSEQ multiplex PCR; in TCRdb, only in-frame clones are kept and a portion is missing. The table lists 150,000 to 200,000 clones, 77% of them singletons. This specimen comes from a study of cytomegalovirus exposure and HLA in healthy donors. Study-level information: There were approximately 85 million unique TCRs (from HLA-typed donors) in an early data release.

Points from the study as a whole: Later analysis suggested most CMV-associated TCR beta chains were HLA-restricted. The study dropped some indistinguishable V segments, TRBV6-2 and TRBV6-3 among them.

From germline, CDR1 is SGHRS and CDR2 YFSETQ. This CDR3 spans 14 amino acids. The ends lost 2 bases at V and 8 bases at J; junction bases unmatched: 7. Sequences were obtained from PBMCs. V usage is TRBV5-1 and J usage is TRBJ1-1; 9 bases line up with TRBD1. This clonotype was sampled from a man aged 18 to 29 in good health and CMV-seronegative. CDR3 loop: CASSFPGQGREAFF. The CDR3 DNA reads as TGCGCCAGCAGCTTCCCCGGACAGGGGCGCGAAGCTTTCTTT. The whole variable domain, filled in from reference TRBV5-1 and TRBJ1-1, reads KAGVTQTPRYLIKTRGQQVTLSCSPISGHRSVSWYQQTPGQGLQFLFEYFSETQRNKGNFPGRFSGRQFSNSRSEMNVSTLELGDSALYLCASSFPGQGREAFFGQGTRLTVV.